This T cell receptor (beta chain) was identified during a study of T-cell reconstitution after alpha-beta-depleted transplantation in children. This clonotype was detected only a few times. Unique molecular identifiers tagged the TCRbeta library. Via MiXCR, TCRdb re-called the PCR reads, giving one row per CDR3 protein. The sample lists about 540,000 distinct CDR3 sequences; 15% to 20% were seen once. This TCR came from a human donor who donated a stem cell graft to a child with acute lymphoblastic leukemia. The specimen comprised PBMCs from the stem cell graft donor, sampled from the stem cell graft.

As DNA, the CDR3 is TGTGCCACCAGCTCGACCGGGACAGTGGACGTCGCCTACACCTTC. This sequence encodes CATSSTGTVDVAYTF. The V gene is TRBV15, the J gene TRBJ1-2; 7 nucleotides agree with TRBD1. J gave up 10 bases and V 5 bases, and 16 bases lay outside the gene matches. The germline V gene encodes CDR1 LNHNV and CDR2 YYDKDF (reference sequence). This CDR3 is 15 amino acids long.